A single sample gave rise to the 32 T cell receptor beta chains below, sequenced in a study of blood T cell repertoires in COVID-19 (TCRdb year 2020). The library was obtained by the immunoSEQ multiplex PCR assay. TCRdb mirrors the immuneACCESS table, restricted to in-frame sequences. Some clones are absent from its copies; in checked studies, under half trace to an unresolved V gene, and the reason for the others is unknown. The sample table records over 120,000 clones; over 75% of these occur just once. 1.8% of the sample is taken by the ten largest. The sequencing input was peripheral blood. The receptors originated from a man in his 70s with acute or convalescent COVID-19.

The chain is built from TRBV27 and TRBJ2-7; D is possibly TRBD2 (7 bases). Germline assignment: CDR1 MNHEY and CDR2 SMNVEV (reference sequence). The CDR3 consists of 14 residues. V lost 3 bases and J 3 bases, leaving 12 bases between the germline ends. CDR3 DNA: TGTGCCAGCAGTTTGGGAGGGGGAGACTACGAGCAGTACTTC. Its protein product is CASSLGGGDYEQYF.

The genes are TRBV9 and TRBJ1-4; TRBD1 matches at 7 bases. The germline V gene encodes CDR1 SGDLS and CDR2 YYNGEE. Trimming removed 10 bases from V and 8 bases from J; junction bases left unmatched: 17. CDR3 size: 15 residues. CDR3 in DNA: TGTGCCGGCGCACAGGTCCAGGGGGTCAGGGAAAAACTGTTTTTT. Translated, it gives CAGAQVQGVREKLFF. Based on the CDR3 plus reference TRBV9 and TRBJ1-4, the full variable domain is DSGVTQTPKHLITATGQRVTLRCSPRSGDLSVYWYQQSLDQGLQFLIQYYNGEERAKGNILERFSAQQFPDLHSELNLSSLELGDSALYFCAGAQVQGVREKLFFGSGTQLSVL.

CDR3 bases: TGTGCCAGCAGCTTGTTGCAGGGGGCACAGCCCCAGCATTTT. The encoded protein is CASSLLQGAQPQHF. The chain links TRBV5-8 to TRBJ1-5, with 8 bases lining up with TRBD1. CDR1 and CDR2 (germline): SGHTS, YDEGEE. This CDR3 is built from 14 residues. After removal of 1 base from V and 7 bases from J, the junction contained 4 bases not matched to a gene. The variable domain in full, completed from reference TRBV5-8 and TRBJ1-5, reads EAGVTQSPTHLIKTRGQQATLRCSPISGHTSVYWYQQALGLGLQFLLWYDEGEERNRGNFPPRFSGRQFPNYSSELNVNALELEDSALYLCASSLLQGAQPQHFGDGTRLSIL.

This chain uses TRBV2 with TRBJ2-1; D might be TRBD2 (6 bases). The CDR3 sequence is 14 residues long. V gave up 3 bases and J gave up 3 bases, with 9 bases separating them. Germline loops: CDR1 SNHLY, CDR2 FYNNEI. This CDR3 is CASSDPAGYNEQFF. The CDR3 DNA is TGTGCCAGCAGTGATCCAGCGGGCTACAATGAGCAGTTCTTC. The full variable domain, its missing parts supplied by reference TRBV2 and TRBJ2-1, is EPEVTQTPSHQVTQMGQEVILRCVPISNHLYFYWYRQILGQKVEFLVSFYNNEISEKSEIFDDQFSVERPDGSNFTLKIRSTKLEDSAMYFCASSDPAGYNEQFFGPGTRLTVL.

The chain carries TRBV7-2 and TRBJ2-7; weak D call: TRBD2 (6 bases). CDR1 and CDR2 (germline): SGHTA, FQGNSA. V was clipped by 0 bases and J by 1 base, with 13 bases between them. CDR3 length: 16 amino acids. This CDR3 reads CASSLASSGASYEQYF. CDR3 sequence (DNA): TGTGCCAGCAGCTTAGCGAGTAGCGGAGCATCCTACGAGCAGTACTTC.

The chain recombines TRBV27 with TRBJ1-3, with 10 nucleotides matching TRBD1. V shed 6 bases and J 4 bases; nucleotides not matched to a gene: 12. This CDR3 contains 17 residues. Per the germline V gene, CDR1 is MNHEY and CDR2 is SMNVEV (reference sequence). In DNA form, the CDR3 reads TGTGCCAGCAGACAAACGGGACAGGGGTTGCCCGGAAACACCATATATTTT. This sequence encodes CASRQTGQGLPGNTIYF.

V and J are TRBV6-4 and TRBJ1-4; D is undetermined. Deletions cut 0 bases from V and 14 bases from J, with 13 bases between. The length of the CDR3 is 13 residues. The germline gives CDR1 MRHNA, CDR2 SNTAGT. The CDR3 DNA reads as TGTGCCAGCAGTGACTCCCACCTCGACTCCCTGTTTTTT. This translates into CASSDSHLDSLFF.

This chain joins TRBV19 and TRBJ2-5, with TRBD1 identical over 11 bases. The CDR3 loop spans 15 amino acids. The V gene end was trimmed by 2 bases and the J gene end by 10 bases; junction bases not matched to a gene: 9. Per the germline V gene, CDR1 is LNHDA and CDR2 is SQIVND (reference sequence). CDR3 nucleotides: TGTGCCAGTAGTATAAGGACAGGGGGCGTCGTAAGCCAGTACTTC. This sequence encodes CASSIRTGGVVSQYF.

The chain is built from TRBV5-1 and TRBJ2-7; 8 bases match TRBD2. Germline V gene sequence: CDR1 SGHRS, CDR2 YFSETQ. Unmatched junction bases numbered 11, after V lost 4 bases and J lost 5 bases. This CDR3 is built from 15 residues. In DNA form, the CDR3 reads TGCGCCAGCAGCCCTTCTAGCGGGTCCCCCCACGAGCAGTACTTC. This codes for CASSPSSGSPHEQYF.

V and J are TRBV18 and TRBJ1-2, with no clear D. CDR3 size: 15 residues. Germline V gives CDR1 KGHSH, CDR2 LQKENI. Trimming left V 2 bases short and J 0 bases short, with 10 bases between. The CDR3 loop reads CASSPGQQANYGYTF. The CDR3, as DNA: TGTGCCAGCTCACCAGGGCAGCAAGCTAACTATGGCTACACCTTC.

V is TRBV7-2 and J is TRBJ2-7; a possible D gene is TRBD2 (7 bases). The ends were cut back, 5 bases at V and 1 base at J, with 12 bases in the middle. In germline, CDR1 is SGHTA, CDR2 FQGNSA. There are 14 residues in the CDR3. Here the CDR3 reads CASSIGGESYEQYF. The CDR3 nucleotides are TGTGCCAGCAGCATAGGGGGGGAGTCCTACGAGCAGTACTTC.

The chain joins TRBV25-1 to TRBJ1-1, with D perhaps TRBD1 (5 bases). The CDR3 has 13 amino acids. Germline CDR1 MGHDK, CDR2 SYGVNS. Trimming removed 10 bases at V and 0 bases at J, with 12 bases between. CDR3: CATSIGVNTEAFF. The CDR3 region has the DNA TGTGCCACGAGTATAGGGGTGAACACTGAAGCTTTCTTT.

The V gene is TRBV5-4, the J gene TRBJ2-3, with D maybe TRBD1 (5 bases). Germline loops: CDR1 SGHNT, CDR2 YYREEE (reference sequence). The CDR3 spans 14 residues. Deletions cut 1 base from V and 3 bases from J, with 9 bases between. The CDR3 nucleotides are TGTGCCAGCAGCTTGCAGGGCTCGACAGATACGCAGTATTTT. Protein product: CASSLQGSTDTQYF.

The J gene is TRBJ2-2, the V gene TRBV18, with TRBD2 matching over 8 bases. The J segment lost 0 bases and the V segment lost 3 bases, leaving 6 bases of the junction unmatched. The germline V gene encodes CDR1 KGHSH and CDR2 LQKENI. The CDR3 covers 17 residues. The CDR3 DNA sequence: TGTGCCAGCTCACCGAGCATCGGGGGGGCGAACACCGGGGAGCTGTTTTTT. Protein sequence: CASSPSIGGANTGELFF.

The gene calls are TRBV6-6 and TRBJ1-5, with TRBD1 matching over 7 bases. V was pared by 0 bases and J by 1 base, with 0 bases of the junction left unmatched. Germline V CDR1 and CDR2: MNHNY, SVGAGI (reference sequence). The CDR3 is made up of 15 amino acids. The CDR3 loop is CASSYSDRSNQPQHF. The DNA of the CDR3 is TGTGCCAGCAGTTACTCGGACAGGAGCAATCAGCCCCAGCATTTT.

V and J are TRBV10-2 and TRBJ2-1; TRBD1 matches 9 bases. Trimming cost V 3 bases and J 8 bases; bases outside gene matches: 11. This CDR3 has 16 amino acids. Looked up from germline, CDR1 is WSHSY and CDR2 is SAAADI. The CDR3 spells CASSDVFGQGTDEQFF. Here the CDR3 DNA reads TGCGCCAGCAGTGACGTATTCGGACAGGGGACAGATGAGCAGTTCTTC.

This chain joins TRBV7-2 and TRBJ1-3; D is unresolved. The V gene's germline CDR1 is SGHTA and CDR2 FQGNSA. The V end was cut by 10 bases, the J end by 4 bases, with 17 bases between. The CDR3 is made up of 14 amino acids. The CDR3 DNA is TGTGCCACTTACTGGGGAGGGAAAGGAAACACCATATATTTT. Translating it yields CATYWGGKGNTIYF. Using reference TRBV7-2 and TRBJ1-3 for the parts outside the CDR3, the full variable domain is GAGVSQSPSNKVTEKGKDVELRCDPISGHTALYWYRQSLGQGLEFLIYFQGNSAPDKSGLPSDRFSAERTGGSVSTLTIQRTQQEDSAVYLCATYWGGKGNTIYFGEGSWLTVV.

The J gene is TRBJ1-5, the V gene TRBV19; TRBD1 might be the D (5 bases). The CDR3 contains 13 residues. V lost 3 bases to trimming and J lost 15 bases, with 18 bases between them. Germline V gives CDR1 LNHDA, CDR2 SQIVND (reference sequence). The CDR3 region has the DNA TGTGCCAGTAGTATGGACGATCTCGGGGGACCGCATTTT. This sequence encodes CASSMDDLGGPHF.

This chain uses TRBV9 with TRBJ2-7, with TRBD2 matching over 8 bases. The CDR3 runs to 15 residues. After removal of 0 bases from V and 2 bases from J, the junction contained 4 bases not matched to a gene. Per the germline V gene, CDR1 is SGDLS and CDR2 is YYNGEE. The CDR3 loop reads CASSVDLGRAYEQYF. CDR3 nucleotides: TGTGCCAGCAGCGTAGATCTCGGGAGGGCCTACGAGCAGTACTTC. The full variable domain, rest sourced from reference TRBV9 and TRBJ2-7, is DSGVTQTPKHLITATGQRVTLRCSPRSGDLSVYWYQQSLDQGLQFLIQYYNGEERAKGNILERFSAQQFPDLHSELNLSSLELGDSALYFCASSVDLGRAYEQYFGPGTRLTVT.

The V gene is TRBV6-1, the J gene TRBJ1-2; maybe TRBD1 (5 bases). Germline V CDR1 and CDR2: MNHNS, SASEGT. V lost 0 bases and J lost 1, with 9 bases in between. The CDR3 totals 15 residues. CDR3 in amino acids: CASSEAQGINYGYTF. The CDR3 region has the DNA TGTGCCAGCAGTGAAGCGCAGGGCATTAACTATGGCTACACCTTC.

The genes are TRBV7-9 and TRBJ1-4, with 7 nucleotides matching TRBD1. Germline trimming cut 4 bases from V and 5 bases from J; bases unmatched to any gene: 10. The CDR3 is 16 amino acids. Germline V gene lookup returns CDR1 SEHNR and CDR2 FQNEAQ (reference sequence). The CDR3 DNA follows: TGTGCCAGCAGCTCAGGGACAGCAGGGGGGAATGAAAAACTGTTTTTT. Protein: CASSSGTAGGNEKLFF.

This chain connects TRBV5-4 to TRBJ2-2; D perhaps matches TRBD1 (5 bases). The germline V gene encodes CDR1 SGHNT and CDR2 YYREEE (reference sequence). Trimming removed 2 bases from V and 6 bases from J, with 11 bases in between. This CDR3 region has 14 residues. CDR3 DNA: TGTGCCAGCAGCTTCGATCAGGGCTCCGGGGAGCTGTTTTTT. As protein: CASSFDQGSGELFF.

The count of this clone is one. The genes are TRBV5-1 and TRBJ1-2; 7 nucleotides match TRBD1. The CDR3 runs to 14 residues. The ends lost 0 bases at V and 6 bases at J; junction bases unmatched: 5. Per the germline V gene, CDR1 is SGHRS and CDR2 is YFSETQ. CDR3 in amino acids: CASSLGVGTDGYTF. Written as DNA, the CDR3 is TGCGCCAGCAGCTTGGGGGTGGGGACAGATGGCTACACCTTC.

The gene calls are TRBV5-1 and TRBJ2-7; D is unclear. The CDR3 contains 12 residues. V shed 5 bases and J shed 5 bases, with 11 bases lying between them. Germline values: CDR1 SGHRS, CDR2 YFSETQ. The CDR3, as DNA: TGCGCCAGCAGTTACAACAACCACGAGCAGTACTTC. It specifies CASSYNNHEQYF.

This clone was recorded once. This chain connects TRBV7-3 to TRBJ2-5, with 8 bases identical to TRBD1. Trimming cost V 5 bases and J 8 bases; bases outside gene matches: 7. Germline lookup yields CDR1 SGHTA and CDR2 FQGTGA. This CDR3 is built from 13 residues. The DNA for the CDR3 is TGTGCCAGCAGCCAGACTGGACAGGGAACCCAGTACTTC. It codes for CASSQTGQGTQYF.

V gene TRBV7-2 combines with J gene TRBJ2-7, with 8 bases aligning to TRBD1. Germline CDR1 SGHTA, CDR2 FQGNSA. V gave up 0 bases and J gave up 5 bases; unmatched junction bases: 3. CDR3 length equals 14 residues. The chain's CDR3 is CASSLAMTGDEQYF. CDR3 bases: TGTGCCAGCAGCTTAGCTATGACAGGGGACGAGCAGTACTTC. The full variable domain, rest sourced from reference TRBV7-2 and TRBJ2-7, is GAGVSQSPSNKVTEKGKDVELRCDPISGHTALYWYRQSLGQGLEFLIYFQGNSAPDKSGLPSDRFSAERTGGSVSTLTIQRTQQEDSAVYLCASSLAMTGDEQYFGPGTRLTVT.

The chain uses TRBV2 and TRBJ1-5, with no clear D. Germline CDR1 and CDR2: SNHLY and FYNNEI. The CDR3 has 15 residues. Trimming left V 1 base short and J 0 bases short, with 7 bases between. The CDR3 bases are TGTGCCAGCAGTGAAGACCAACATAGCAATCAGCCCCAGCATTTT. This translates into CASSEDQHSNQPQHF.

This chain's CDR3 is CASSFDPGGYTF. The CDR3 bases are TGTGCCAGCAGCTTCGACCCGGGAGGCTACACCTTC. The chain is built from TRBV7-9 and TRBJ1-2; D gene uncertain. This CDR3 is built from 12 residues. V gave up 3 bases and J gave up 8 bases, with 10 bases separating them. CDR1 is SEHNR, CDR2 FQNEAQ, per germline (reference sequence).

In its sample, this clone was seen a few times. This chain links TRBV18 with TRBJ1-2; D is unclear. Germline CDR1 reads KGHSH; CDR2 reads LQKENI. Trimming left V 2 bases short and J 0 bases short, with 7 bases between. The CDR3 length is 14 residues. The CDR3 sequence: CASSPAEANYGYTF. CDR3 coding DNA: TGTGCCAGCTCACCAGCGGAAGCTAACTATGGCTACACCTTC.

The chain carries TRBV10-3 and TRBJ1-6; no clear D. CDR3 length: 14 residues. Germline V gene data show CDR1 as ENHRY and CDR2 as SYGVKD. V gave up 11 bases and J gave up 0 bases, with 11 bases separating them. As DNA, the CDR3 is TGTGCCTCTTCCTTCAGCTCCTATAATTCACCCCTCCACTTT. It encodes CASSFSSYNSPLHF.

The gene calls are TRBV5-1 and TRBJ2-2; 10 bases fit TRBD1. Germline CDR1 is SGHRS and CDR2 is YFSETQ. This CDR3 comprises 17 residues. V lost 3 bases, J lost 5 bases, and 10 bases stayed unmatched. DNA for the CDR3: TGCGCCAGCAGCTCTGACAGGGGGCGAACGGGGACCGGGGAGCTGTTTTTT. Its translation is CASSSDRGRTGTGELFF.

As DNA, the CDR3 is TGTGCCAGCAGTGACGGACTAGCGGGGGGTGGTAACATTCAGTACTTC. As protein: CASSDGLAGGGNIQYF. V is TRBV6-1 and J is TRBJ2-4; 14 nucleotides match TRBD2. V gave up 3 bases and J gave up 7 bases; unmatched junction bases: 5. Germline lookup yields CDR1 MNHNS and CDR2 SASEGT. The CDR3 totals 16 residues.